The 5 T cell receptor beta chains below all came from one sample that was sequenced in a study of T cell responses to AZD1222 COVID-19 vaccine. TCRdb's copy holds only in-frame clones and misses some; the assay was immunoSEQ multiplex PCR. The table has fewer than 200,000 clones, about 92% seen once. Source: peripheral blood, taken 28 days after the second dose of the MenACWY control vaccine. The receptors come from an adult who received the MenACWY meningococcal vaccine as a control.

The genes are TRBV6-5 and TRBJ1-1; no clear D gene. Trimming took 0 bases from V and 6 from J, leaving 14 bases between them. The CDR3 contains 15 residues. Germline V gives CDR1 MNHEY, CDR2 SVGAGI. The DNA of the CDR3 is TGTGCCAGCAGTTACTCCCCCTTGTCCCTGGCTGAAGCTTTCTTT. Its translation is CASSYSPLSLAEAFF.

The chain couples TRBV19 to TRBJ2-1, with TRBD1 matching 9 bases. Germline V gene data show CDR1 as LNHDA and CDR2 as SQIVND (reference sequence). V lost 5 bases, J lost 4 bases, and 6 bases stayed unmatched. This CDR3 has 15 residues. Here the CDR3 DNA reads TGTGCCAGTAGTCAACGGGACAGGGTATACAATGAGCAGTTCTTC. The encoded protein is CASSQRDRVYNEQFF.

Of note for this clone: The junction departs from germline at one end; a sequencing error may be responsible. V and J are TRBV6-2 or TRBV6-3 and TRBJ2-7; weak D call: TRBD1 (6 bases). The CDR3 contains 15 residues. CDR1 is MNHEY and CDR2 is SVGEGT in the germline V gene. The CDR3 here is CASSDSGTPSHEQYF. As DNA, the CDR3 is TGTGCCAGCAGTGACTCAGGGACACCCTCCCACGAGCAGTACTTC.

V gene TRBV10-3 combines with J gene TRBJ1-2; tentative D call: TRBD1 (5 bases). Germline assignment: CDR1 ENHRY and CDR2 SYGVKD. This CDR3 is built from 12 residues. V was shortened by 10 bases and J by 6 bases, with 15 bases between the two germline ends. The CDR3 is CASLGGEDGYTF. In DNA form, the CDR3 reads TGTGCCAGCCTGGGAGGGGAAGATGGCTACACCTTC.

J is TRBJ1-4 and V is TRBV5-8; D gene ambiguous. V was clipped by 1 base and J by 8 bases, with 12 bases between them. This CDR3 spans 14 amino acids. Germline CDR1 is SGHTS and CDR2 is YDEGEE. CDR3 DNA sequence: TGTGCCAGCAGCTTGAGAGGCGCCGGAGAAAAACTGTTTTTT. Protein sequence: CASSLRGAGEKLFF.